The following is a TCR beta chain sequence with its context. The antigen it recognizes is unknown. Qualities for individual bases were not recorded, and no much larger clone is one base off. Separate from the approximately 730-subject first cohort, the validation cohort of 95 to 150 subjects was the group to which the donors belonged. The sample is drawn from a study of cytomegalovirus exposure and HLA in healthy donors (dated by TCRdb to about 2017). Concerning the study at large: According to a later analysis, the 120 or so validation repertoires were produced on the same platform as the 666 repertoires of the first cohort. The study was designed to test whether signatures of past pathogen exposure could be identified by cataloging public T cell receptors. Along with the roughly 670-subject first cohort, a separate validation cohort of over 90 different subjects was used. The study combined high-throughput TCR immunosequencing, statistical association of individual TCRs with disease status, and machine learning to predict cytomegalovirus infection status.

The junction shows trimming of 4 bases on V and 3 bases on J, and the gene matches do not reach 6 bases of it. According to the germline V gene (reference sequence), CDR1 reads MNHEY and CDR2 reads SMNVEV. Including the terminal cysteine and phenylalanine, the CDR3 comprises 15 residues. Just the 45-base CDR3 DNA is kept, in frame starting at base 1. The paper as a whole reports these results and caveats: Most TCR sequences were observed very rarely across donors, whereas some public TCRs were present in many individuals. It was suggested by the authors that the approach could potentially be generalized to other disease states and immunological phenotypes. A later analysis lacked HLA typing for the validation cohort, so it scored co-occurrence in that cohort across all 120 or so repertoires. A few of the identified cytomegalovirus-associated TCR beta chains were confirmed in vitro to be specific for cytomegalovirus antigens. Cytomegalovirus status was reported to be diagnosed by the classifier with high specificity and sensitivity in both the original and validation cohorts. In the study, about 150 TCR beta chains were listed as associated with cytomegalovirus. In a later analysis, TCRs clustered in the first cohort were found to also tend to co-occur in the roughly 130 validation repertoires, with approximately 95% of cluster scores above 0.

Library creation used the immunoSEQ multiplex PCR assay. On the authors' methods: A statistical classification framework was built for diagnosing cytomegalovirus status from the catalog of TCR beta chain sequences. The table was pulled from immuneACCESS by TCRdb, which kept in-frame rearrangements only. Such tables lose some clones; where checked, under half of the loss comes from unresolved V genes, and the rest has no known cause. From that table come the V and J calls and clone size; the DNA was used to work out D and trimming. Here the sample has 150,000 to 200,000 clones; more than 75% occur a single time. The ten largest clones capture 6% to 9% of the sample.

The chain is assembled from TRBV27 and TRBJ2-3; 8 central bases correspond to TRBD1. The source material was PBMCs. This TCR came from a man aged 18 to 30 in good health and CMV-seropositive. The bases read TGTGCCAGCAGTTCCCAGGGGGCGCTGACAGATACGCAGTATTTT. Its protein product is CASSSQGALTDTQYF.